This T cell receptor (beta chain) was captured in a study of T cell responses to AZD1222 COVID-19 vaccine. The study, taken as a whole, reports: Among vaccine-associated CD4 TCRs, coverage spanned spike, with dominance at 160-218 and 743-854. Once two AZD1222 doses were given, Spike-specific TCR breadth and depth went up. Sampled repertoires all dated from after the peak T cell response. Mostly white British, mostly female donors; authors suggested clonal diversity may be underestimated.

The assay was immunoSEQ multiplex PCR, and TCRdb's table has in-frame clones only and misses some. In the table there are about 100,000 clones, 85% to 90% of which are singletons. In the case of this clone: What it binds is not known.

Germline CDR1 is MNHNY and CDR2 is SVGAGI (reference sequence). This CDR3 is built from 18 residues. V dropped 5 bases and J dropped 0; count of bases not matched to a gene: 9. The J gene is TRBJ2-6, the V gene TRBV6-6, with 8 positions matching TRBD1. The receptor's source is an adult in good health. The specimen was peripheral blood, collected on day 0 of AZD1222 vaccination. CDR3: CASSPRDRSDSGANVLTF. The CDR3 nucleotides read TGTGCCAGCAGTCCCCGGGACAGGTCGGACTCTGGGGCCAACGTCCTGACTTTC.